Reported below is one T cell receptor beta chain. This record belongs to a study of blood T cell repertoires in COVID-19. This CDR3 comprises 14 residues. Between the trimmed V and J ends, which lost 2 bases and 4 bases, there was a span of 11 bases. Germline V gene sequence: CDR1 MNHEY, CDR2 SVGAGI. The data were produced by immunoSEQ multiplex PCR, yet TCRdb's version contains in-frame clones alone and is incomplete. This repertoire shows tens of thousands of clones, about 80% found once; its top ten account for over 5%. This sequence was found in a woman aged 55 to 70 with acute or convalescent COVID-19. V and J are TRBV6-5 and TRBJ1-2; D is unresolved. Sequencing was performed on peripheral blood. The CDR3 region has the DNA TGTGCCAGCAGTTACGCCCCTAGAGGCTATGGCTACACCTTC. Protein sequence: CASSYAPRGYGYTF.